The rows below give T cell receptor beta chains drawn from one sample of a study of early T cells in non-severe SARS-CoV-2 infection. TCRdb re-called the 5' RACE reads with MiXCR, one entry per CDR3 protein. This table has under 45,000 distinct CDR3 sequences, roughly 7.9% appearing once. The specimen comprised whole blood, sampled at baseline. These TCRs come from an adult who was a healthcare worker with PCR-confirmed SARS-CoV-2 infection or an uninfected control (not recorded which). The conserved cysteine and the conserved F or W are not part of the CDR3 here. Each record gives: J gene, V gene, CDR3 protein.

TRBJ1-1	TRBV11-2	ASSTDSPEAF
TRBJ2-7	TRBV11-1	ASSLARTGRSTYEQY
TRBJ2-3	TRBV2	ASSEWGADTQY
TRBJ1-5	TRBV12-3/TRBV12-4	ASSSGNQPQH
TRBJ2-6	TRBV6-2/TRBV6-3	ASSYESAGASSGANVLT
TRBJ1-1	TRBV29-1	SFRQGLETEAF
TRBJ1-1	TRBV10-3	AISDLAGGGTEAF
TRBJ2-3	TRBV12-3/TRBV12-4	ASDAGGTADTQY
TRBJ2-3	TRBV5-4	ASSLWRGAGTDTQY
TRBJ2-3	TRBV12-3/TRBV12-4	ASSTGTHEDTQY
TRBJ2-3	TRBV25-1	ASSLKDTQY
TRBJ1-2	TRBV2	ASSRGQGADGYT
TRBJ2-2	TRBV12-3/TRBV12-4	ASTPASGTGPTGELF
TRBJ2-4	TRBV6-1	ASSEFWRGGGPTSKNIQY